This T cell receptor (beta chain) originates from a study of T-cell memory formation after mild COVID-19. About the study: Largely donor-specific TCR clusters were found. Study-level findings and limits: CM and EM subsets held most contracting CD4+ clones; EMRA held CD8+ ones. CD4/CD8 balance held among clones contracting day 15 to 85, and later expanders leaned CD4+.

The CDR3 consists of 17 residues. V shed 8 bases and J shed 0 bases, with 22 bases lying between them. Germline CDR1 and CDR2: SEHNR and FQNEAQ (reference sequence). Only a few counts were recorded for this clonotype. Its antigen is as yet unknown. cDNA libraries for TCR alpha and TCR beta, carrying sample barcodes and UMIs, came from 5'RACE with constant-segment primers. From the 5' RACE reads, TCRdb called clonotypes with MiXCR, one entry per CDR3 protein. Of over 500,000 distinct CDR3 sequences listed, approximately 15% are singletons. Material: PBMCs or a T cell subset sorted from them (not recorded which). The TCR comes from an adult woman who had mild COVID-19 (a few samples of this study predate the infection). Cell type and time point are not known. The chain recombines TRBV7-9 with TRBJ2-5, with a weak D call TRBD2 (6 bases). CDR3 region: CASSPAPGEGYQETQYF. The CDR3 coding sequence is TGTGCCAGCTCCCCGGCCCCGGGGGAAGGATACCAAGAGACCCAGTACTTC.